One T cell receptor beta chain is described in this entry. The antigen remains unidentified. As to treatment: roughly nine-day PBMC culture with coronavirus spike peptide pools or control peptides (ViraFEST assay). These data come from a study of vaccination and CD4 T cells after COVID-19. Study background: Six males and four females, two Hispanic, made up the convalescents. Post-vaccination samples were procured at a median of around 72 days following dose two (range 14 to 241).

The Oncomine TCR Beta short-read assay sequenced DNA from cultured CD4+ T cells. It was from cultured CD4+ T cells that genomic DNA was extracted. TCRdb processed the PCR reads anew with MiXCR; each CDR3 protein has one entry. The sample consists of 15,000 to 20,000 distinct CDR3 sequences, roughly half of them appearing once. Sequencing used CD4+ T cells from blood, cultured in vitro, obtained before SARS-CoV-2 vaccination. The TCR originated in a human donor who had recovered from COVID-19.

The CDR3, as DNA: TGTGCCAGCAGCCAAGTTGGGGGTGGTCAGGAGACCCAGTACTTC. Translation: CASSQVGGGQETQYF. The chain uses TRBV4-2 and TRBJ2-5; D tentatively reads TRBD1 or TRBD2 (5 bases each). CDR1 is LGHNA, CDR2 YNFKEQ, per germline. Trimming took off 1 base at V and 5 bases at J, with 14 bases between the two ends. The CDR3 is 15 residues long.